Below are 13 T cell receptor beta chains sequenced from a single sample in a study of cytomegalovirus exposure and HLA in healthy donors (dated by TCRdb to 2016 to 2017). The library was prepared using the immunoSEQ multiplex PCR assay. A mixture of 60 forward primers for TCR Vbeta segments and 13 reverse primers for TCR Jbeta segments was used in the multiplex PCR. Not all clones reach the TCRdb copy of this immuneACCESS table, which keeps in-frame sequences only. Checked studies attribute under half of the gap to unresolved V genes and leave the rest unexplained. This sample holds some 140,000 clones; around 72% were observed only once. 1% to 1.5% of the sample comes from the top ten. The sequencing sample was made of PBMCs. Receptor source: a woman aged 40 to 50 in good health and CMV-seronegative.

The chain has TRBV2 and TRBJ1-1; 8 bases map to TRBD1. J gave up 1 base and V 9 bases, and 7 bases lay outside the gene matches. Per germline, CDR1 SNHLY and CDR2 FYNNEI. This CDR3 spans 14 amino acids. The CDR3 reads CASPTGVENTEAFF. CDR3 nucleotide sequence: TGTGCCAGTCCGACAGGGGTGGAGAACACTGAAGCTTTCTTT.

The chain carries TRBV5-1 and TRBJ2-1; 12 bases agree with TRBD2. Germline trimming cut 3 bases from V and 5 bases from J; bases unmatched to any gene: 3. The length of the CDR3 is 15 residues. The germline gives CDR1 SGHRS, CDR2 YFSETQ. Here the CDR3 reads CASSSLAGGDNEQFF. DNA for the CDR3: TGCGCCAGCAGCTCACTAGCGGGGGGAGACAATGAGCAGTTCTTC.

The rearrangement links TRBV5-1 to TRBJ1-2; 11 bases agree with TRBD1. V gave up 3 bases and J gave up 7 bases; unmatched junction bases: 5. CDR3 length: 14 amino acids. Germline-derived CDR1 and CDR2 are SGHRS and YFSETQ. The CDR3 DNA reads TGCGCCAGCAGCTATGGACAGGGGGCAAGTGGCTACACCTTC. It codes for CASSYGQGASGYTF.

This clone was found a few times. This sequence joins TRBV9 and TRBJ1-6; TRBD1 might be the D (6 bases). The length of the CDR3 is 17 residues. V was shortened by 6 bases and J by 7 bases, with 23 bases between the two germline ends. Germline CDR1 and CDR2: SGDLS and YYNGEE. CDR3 loop: CASTAKARDMGNSPLHF. In DNA form, the CDR3 reads TGTGCCAGCACCGCAAAAGCCCGGGACATGGGGAATTCACCCCTCCACTTT.

The chain joins TRBV15 to TRBJ1-5; a possible D gene is TRBD1 (5 bases). Germline CDR1 LNHNV, CDR2 YYDKDF (reference sequence). Trimming left V 3 bases short and J 0 bases short, with 15 bases between. The CDR3 is 17 amino acids. CDR3 sequence reads: CATSSDLGGNSNQPQHF. CDR3 DNA sequence: TGTGCCACCAGCAGCGATCTCGGGGGTAATAGCAATCAGCCCCAGCATTTT.

The V call is TRBV6-5, the J call TRBJ2-1; maybe TRBD2 (5 bases). With 0 bases removed from V and 5 bases from J, the gap between germline ends came to 5 bases. The germline CDR1 and CDR2 sequences are MNHEY and SVGAGI. The CDR3 extends over 13 amino acids. The CDR3 spells CASSYSEDNEQFF. The CDR3 DNA reads as TGTGCCAGCAGTTACTCGGAGGACAATGAGCAGTTCTTC.

CDR3 protein: CASSKRTGGTGANVLTF. In nucleotides, the CDR3 is TGTGCCAGCAGCAAACGGACAGGGGGAACTGGGGCCAACGTCCTGACTTTC. The chain combines TRBV11-1 with TRBJ2-6, with TRBD1 matching 10 bases. Per the germline V gene, CDR1 is SGHAT and CDR2 is FQDESV (reference sequence). The V segment lost 5 bases and the J segment 2 bases; nucleotides outside the gene matches: 6. The CDR3 has 17 amino acids. Variable domain in full (rest from reference TRBV11-1 and TRBJ2-6): EAEVAQSPRYKITEKSQAVAFWCDPISGHATLYWYRQILGQGPELLVQFQDESVVDDSQLPKDRFSAERLKGVDSTLKIQPAELGDSAMYLCASSKRTGGTGANVLTFGAGSRLTVL.

The chain employs TRBV5-6 and TRBJ1-3; the match to TRBD1 covers 7 bases. With V trimmed by 3 bases and J by 3 bases, 0 bases remained unmatched. The CDR3 loop spans 13 amino acids. CDR1 SGHDT and CDR2 YYEEEE come from the germline V gene. The CDR3 coding sequence is TGTGCCAGCAGCTGGGACAGTGGAAACACCATATATTTT. Its protein product is CASSWDSGNTIYF. Full variable domain (rest looked up from reference TRBV5-6 and TRBJ1-3): DAGVTQSPTHLIKTRGQQVTLRCSPKSGHDTVSWYQQALGQGPQFIFQYYEEEERQRGNFPDRFSGHQFPNYSSELNVNALLLGDSALYLCASSWDSGNTIYFGEGSWLTVV.

The V call is TRBV7-7, the J call TRBJ2-5; 10 nucleotides match TRBD2. The ends lost 8 bases at V and 5 bases at J; junction bases unmatched: 8. The CDR3 extends over 14 amino acids. The germline V gene has CDR1 SSHAT and CDR2 FNYEAQ (reference sequence). The CDR3 DNA is TGTGCCAGCGGTATAGCGGGGGGCCCGGAGACCCAGTACTTC. This codes for CASGIAGGPETQYF. Based on the CDR3 plus reference TRBV7-7 and TRBJ2-5, the full variable domain is GAGVSQSPRYKVTKRGQDVTLRCDPISSHATLYWYQQALGQGPEFLTYFNYEAQPDKSGLPSDRFSAERPEGSISTLTIQRTEQRDSAMYRCASGIAGGPETQYFGPGTRLLVL.

The chain recombines TRBV5-1 with TRBJ1-1; the match to TRBD1 covers 7 bases. The CDR3 is 14 amino acids. Germline V lookup: CDR1 SGHRS, CDR2 YFSETQ. The V segment lost 5 bases and the J segment 0 bases; nucleotides outside the gene matches: 4. Here the CDR3 DNA reads TGCGCCAGCAGTCAGGGGGACTTGAACACTGAAGCTTTCTTT. Its translation is CASSQGDLNTEAFF.

The chain recombines TRBV9 with TRBJ1-1, with 7 bases that match TRBD1. The CDR3 is 14 residues long. After removal of 3 bases from V and 3 bases from J, the junction contained 5 bases not matched to a gene. In germline, CDR1 is SGDLS, CDR2 YYNGEE. CDR3 amino acids: CASSATGTDTEAFF. The CDR3 DNA reads TGTGCCAGCAGCGCGACAGGGACCGACACTGAAGCTTTCTTT.

The chain couples TRBV4-1 to TRBJ2-1; 8 bases align to TRBD2. The CDR3 extends over 15 amino acids. Trimming took 0 bases from V and 5 from J; bases not matched to a gene: 3. CDR1 and CDR2 from the germline V gene are MGHRA and YSYEKL. In DNA form, the CDR3 reads TGCGCCAGCAGCCAAGAATGGGGACTAGACAATGAGCAGTTCTTC. Translation: CASSQEWGLDNEQFF.

The chain is built from TRBV4-1 and TRBJ1-2; 7 bases match TRBD1. This CDR3 contains 15 residues. In germline, CDR1 is MGHRA, CDR2 YSYEKL. V was pared by 2 bases and J by 2 bases, with 5 bases of the junction left unmatched. This CDR3 is CASSQSGQTNYGYTF. In nucleotides, the CDR3 is TGCGCCAGCAGCCAATCGGGACAGACCAACTATGGCTACACCTTC.